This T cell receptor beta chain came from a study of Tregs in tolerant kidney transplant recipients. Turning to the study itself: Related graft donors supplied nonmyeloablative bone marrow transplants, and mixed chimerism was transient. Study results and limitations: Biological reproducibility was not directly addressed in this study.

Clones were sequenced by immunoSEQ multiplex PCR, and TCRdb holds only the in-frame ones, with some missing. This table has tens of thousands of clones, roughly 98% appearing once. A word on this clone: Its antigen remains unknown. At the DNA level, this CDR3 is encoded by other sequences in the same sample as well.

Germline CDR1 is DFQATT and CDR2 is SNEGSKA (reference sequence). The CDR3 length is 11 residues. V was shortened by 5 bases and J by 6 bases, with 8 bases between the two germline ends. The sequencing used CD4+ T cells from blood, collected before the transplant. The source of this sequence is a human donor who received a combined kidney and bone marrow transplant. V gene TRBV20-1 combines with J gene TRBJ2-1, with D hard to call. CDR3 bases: TGCAGTGCTCCTCTAGTCAATGAGCAGTTCTTC. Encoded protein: CSAPLVNEQFF.